This is a list of T cell receptor beta chains from one sample in a study of cytomegalovirus exposure and HLA in healthy donors. The protocol was immunoSEQ multiplex PCR, while the TCRdb copy is restricted to in-frame clones and leaves out a portion. The sample comprises about 64,000 clones, over 75% of which are singletons, and about 10% rests with the top ten. Sequencing was performed on PBMCs. These receptors were taken from a female donor in good health and CMV-seronegative. CDR3s include the opening cysteine and the closing phenylalanine or tryptophan.

v_gene,len,CDR3aa
TRBV2,15,CASIRRTGGDTEAFF
TRBV12-2,20,CASRSKRGTSGRGAKNIQYF
TRBV2,15,CASSTGGGGGETQYF
TRBV7-8,14,CASSPKRDFYEQYF
TRBV19,12,CAGSRGNYGYTF
TRBV4-1,13,CASSWREQETQYF
TRBV29-1,15,CSVEEAVRSGNTIYF
TRBV9,16,CASSVGGSSGANVLTF
TRBV7-9,15,CSSSSASIGAYEQYF
TRBV6-1,13,CASEGDTNNEQFF
TRBV28,12,CASSPQGYGYTF
TRBV6-6,13,CASSWTGENGYTF
TRBV7-2,16,CASSSRTSGSRYEQYF
TRBV19,16,CASSIFQGSYTDTQYF
TRBV18,15,CASSPGKTDKETQYF
TRBV4-3,16,CASSQDVAPDSYEQYF
TRBV5-4,17,CASSGAGQGRLKETQYF
TRBV14,12,CASSQPPGTVYF
TRBV5-1,15,CASSFGGGAYNEQFF
TRBV6-1,14,CASRRTGADSPLHF
TRBV10-1,20,CAKTKGEGTSGSANTGELFF
TRBV2,16,CASSPRTGGLSQPQHF
TRBV6-1,15,CASSVMWGGSYEQYF
TRBV9,15,CASSVGSGILSEQFF
TRBV5-1,14,CASSPGQGNQPQHF
TRBV27,17,CASSFLRDRALSYEQYF
TRBV27,16,CASSLPRQYSYNEQFF
TRBV7-9,16,CSSSFPGSGGYNEQFF
TRBV2,16,CASSEIQGGSNQPQHF
TRBV19,14,CASSVSNSNTEAFF
TRBV5-5,14,CASSFSGTGVEQYF
TRBV10-1,12,CASSAGGETQYF
TRBV5-8,15,CASSYSRRVTGELFF
TRBV7-9,13,CASSLGGIYEQYF
TRBV10-2,17,CASSGRQGGLRAETQYF
TRBV18,15,CASSPRENSGNTIYF
TRBV5-1,15,CASSLGGQGAPEAFF
TRBV9,16,CASSASVGTGGTEAFF
TRBV9,15,CASSVAAVSGNEQFF
TRBV28,13,CASRPGQGYEQYF
TRBV6-5,15,CASSPVGQGNTEAFF
TRBV19,13,CASAVNSGNTIYF
TRBV6-1,13,CASRDTGNQPQHF
TRBV7-2,16,CASSLVRAGGGYEQYF
TRBV10-3,13,CAISERDSYGYTF
TRBV9,17,CASSVGRRVLLNTEAFF
TRBV5-1,13,CASRFLFDGEQFF
TRBV29-1,15,CSVEELTGTGYEQYF